A selection of T cell receptor beta chains follows, all from one sample in a study of response to subunit inactivated influenza vaccine. TCRdb re-analysed the RT-PCR reads in MiXCR, keeping a single row per CDR3 protein. Of hundreds of thousands of distinct CDR3 sequences detected, approximately 12% appear once; the ten largest clones hold around 9.6%. This material consisted of PBMCs from blood, taken on the day of vaccination. The receptor set was obtained from a man aged 45-60 years who received an inactivated influenza vaccine. Both conserved end residues are part of each CDR3. Fields, in order: D gene, clone size, J gene, V gene, CDR3 protein, CDR3 DNA. D genes are given only for firm matches. The size field is filled for only some rows; it gives once, few, many or a size class.

d_gene: TRBD1
abundance: few
j_gene: TRBJ2-7
v_gene: TRBV10-3
CDR3aa: CATSEAGGYEQYF
CDR3nt: TGTGCCACCAGTGAGGCAGGGGGCTACGAGCAGTACTTC

d_gene: TRBD1
abundance: NA
j_gene: TRBJ1-1
v_gene: TRBV4-1
CDR3aa: CASSQDTWYRGRTEAFF
CDR3nt: TGCGCCAGCAGCCAAGATACCTGGTACAGGGGTAGGACTGAAGCTTTCTTT

d_gene: NA
abundance: few
j_gene: TRBJ1-5
v_gene: TRBV4-2
CDR3aa: CASSQDVRGLNQPQHF
CDR3nt: TGTGCCAGCAGCCAAGATGTCCGTGGGCTCAATCAGCCCCAGCATTTT

d_gene: NA
abundance: NA
j_gene: TRBJ1-2
v_gene: TRBV7-2
CDR3aa: CASSLFGDGYTF
CDR3nt: TGTGCCAGCAGCTTATTCGGCGATGGCTACACCTTC

d_gene: NA
abundance: few
j_gene: TRBJ2-1
v_gene: TRBV3-1
CDR3aa: CASSQGVRVLEQFF
CDR3nt: TGTGCCAGCAGCCAAGGGGTGCGGGTCCTTGAGCAGTTCTTC

d_gene: NA
abundance: NA
j_gene: TRBJ2-1
v_gene: TRBV4-3
CDR3aa: CASSQEIIGGDEQFF
CDR3nt: TGCGCCAGCAGCCAAGAAATTATAGGGGGGGATGAGCAGTTCTTC

d_gene: NA
abundance: NA
j_gene: TRBJ2-7
v_gene: TRBV7-2
CDR3aa: CASSAGTRTYEQYF
CDR3nt: TGTGCCAGCAGCGCAGGGACCAGAACCTACGAGCAGTACTTC

d_gene: NA
abundance: NA
j_gene: TRBJ1-1
v_gene: TRBV13
CDR3aa: CASSLGFNRGREAFF
CDR3nt: TGTGCCAGCAGCTTAGGATTTAATAGGGGCAGGGAAGCTTTCTTT

d_gene: NA
abundance: many
j_gene: TRBJ2-5
v_gene: TRBV20-1
CDR3aa: CSVPPGYGVQETQYF
CDR3nt: TGCAGTGTACCCCCCGGATACGGCGTTCAAGAGACCCAGTACTTC

d_gene: NA
abundance: NA
j_gene: TRBJ2-1
v_gene: TRBV6-2/TRBV6-3
CDR3aa: CASTLENTGTISYNEQFF
CDR3nt: TGTGCCAGCACCCTAGAGAATACCGGGACGATCTCCTACAATGAGCAGTTCTTC

d_gene: NA
abundance: NA
j_gene: TRBJ2-7
v_gene: TRBV5-1
CDR3aa: CASSLRTSIGEQYF
CDR3nt: TGCGCCAGCAGCCTCAGGACCAGTATCGGCGAGCAGTACTTC